This T cell receptor (beta chain) was captured by sequencing in a study of cytomegalovirus exposure and HLA in healthy donors (dated by TCRdb to the late 2010s). About the full investigation: According to an earlier analysis of several hundred of the donors, some 170 million T cells yielded approximately 120 million unique TCR beta sequences and 276 Gb of sequence data. The number of donors typed differed by locus, with 629-630 for A, B, C, DRB1 and DQB1, 522 for DQA1, approximately 580 for DPA1, and some 450 for DPB1. To predict cytomegalovirus infection status, the study brought together high-throughput TCR immunosequencing, statistical association of individual TCRs with disease status, and machine learning. A later genetic analysis used genome-wide SNP genotypes for 398 of the 666 donors, treating that subset as a discovery cohort. Donor age, sex, ethnicity and CMV serostatus were collected together with the repertoire data. In a later analysis, previously published TCR beta repertoires from 666 donors were re-analyzed and high-resolution HLA genotyping was added so that TCR occurrence patterns could be studied. Of the 350 to 450 genotyped donors, roughly 80% fell in the genetic ancestry cluster associated with self-reported Caucasian donors. All discovery cohort repertoires had been generated using a single sequencing platform. Rather than using new phenotypic data, the later analysis identified candidate immune exposures from TCR beta sequences and from how often those sequences occurred across donors. Both class I and class II loci were covered by HLA typing, at four-digit resolution. The study was designed to test whether signatures of past pathogen exposure could be identified by cataloging public T cell receptors. Across approximately 400 genotyped donors of the cohort, an average of approximately 240,000 unique TCR beta nucleotide sequences per donor were sequenced, and 15% to 20% of those sequences were non-productive. Using immunosequencing, the study profiled T cell repertoires from 666 subjects and related those repertoires to cytomegalovirus serostatus. In an earlier analysis of over 550 of the donors, high-throughput TCR beta sequencing was used to judge whether each TCR beta V gene segment behaved as functional or pseudogenic. Besides the first cohort of under 700 subjects, a separate validation cohort made up of over 100 different subjects was used. Roughly 290 gigabases of sequencing data and 75 million to 85 million unique TCR sequences made up an early release that covered nearly 650 HLA-typed donors. Because of strong linkage in the cohort, 4 to 6 DR-DQ haplotypes were treated as single units for association and clustering. What the research found in general, with its limitations: In a later analysis, the rate of TCR association differed among HLA loci, with DRB1 alleles having the most associated TCRs and HLA-C alleles having the fewest. The only immune exposure information available for the cohort was CMV serostatus. Strong co-occurrence of HLA alleles, especially DR and DQ, made assigning TCR associations to individual alleles difficult. A later genetic analysis reported fewer N-insertions in productive TCRs among donors in an Asian-associated ancestry cluster than the roughly 720-donor mean. This cohort had only TCR beta chains sequenced, and the lack of alpha or paired-chain data limited which features could be detected. Linkage disequilibrium might explain the correlated functional status among segregating V segments, but an unknown experimental factor could not be excluded. Some IMGT-functional V segments, including TRBV6-2 and TRBV6-3, could not be told apart with the 87-base-pair reads, so those segments were excluded. A further reported finding was that TCR beta sequences accurately predicted the HLA-A and HLA-B alleles for most subjects in the first cohort. In both the original and validation cohorts, the classifier was reported to diagnose cytomegalovirus status with high specificity and sensitivity. In vitro tests confirmed that a few of the cytomegalovirus-associated TCR beta chains recognize cytomegalovirus antigens. A cluster of highly shared sequence variants was judged likely to be a technical artifact of the sequencing pipeline. Most TCR sequences were observed very rarely across donors, whereas some public TCRs were present in many individuals. Because HLA typing was missing for some donors at each locus, association tests included only the typed subset. According to the authors, the approach could potentially be generalized to other disease states and immunological phenotypes. A later analysis found that HLA-associated TCR beta chains were more clonally expanded and had lower generation probabilities than equally common non-associated chains. A later analysis found that most CMV-associated TCR beta chains appeared HLA-restricted, with HLA associations seemingly driven largely by CMV exposure. According to a later analysis, parvovirus B19, influenza, CMV and Epstein-Barr virus appeared linked to several top co-occurrence clusters. A later analysis associated about 17,000 TCR beta sequences with specific HLA alleles at a false discovery rate of 0.05. An earlier analysis of 450 to 750 of the donors showed that most TCR beta V segments appeared in productive rearrangements either about 87% or about 30% of the time, which broadly matched IMGT annotations. Because counts were too low, seventeen rarely observed V segments, including chromosome 9 orphons, were excluded from the earlier analysis of several hundred of the donors. A later genetic analysis associated a missense DCLRE1C variant with V-gene and J-gene trimming of TCR beta chains, and an independent cohort replicated the association. In the study, about 150 TCR beta chains were listed as associated with cytomegalovirus. Roughly uniform sequencing depth across donors was assumed in presence/absence analyses, although this assumption may not hold.

In total, 600 or so healthy bone marrow donors made up the cohort. All cohort members were sampled while nominally healthy, although unrecorded immune exposures were likely present. The donor was CMV seropositive and was included in the group of almost 300 seropositive cohort members. A peripheral blood sample was provided by each donor, and peripheral blood mononuclear cells were used for TCR beta sequencing. The Qiagen DNeasy Blood Extraction Kit was used to extract genomic DNA from the blood cell samples. Of note for this clone: It has no known antigen specificity. No much larger clone is present one base from it, and per-base qualities are unavailable.

Per the germline V gene, SGHVS is the CDR1 and FNYEAQ is the CDR2. The CDR3 sequence holds 16 residues, the cysteine and phenylalanine included. The DNA shown is the 48-base CDR3, in frame from base 1. Trimming costs V 1 base and J 1 base, and their ends lie 13 bases apart. Library preparation employed the immunoSEQ multiplex PCR assay. The multiplex PCR relied on a mix of 60 forward primers for TCR Vbeta segments and 13 reverse primers for TCR Jbeta segments. A multiplex PCR assay on genomic DNA amplified the CDR3 region of rearranged TCR beta genes. The Illumina HiSeq System was used to sequence the amplified TCR beta libraries as 87-base-pair reads. Per the original workflow: A later analysis tallied roughly 80 million unique TCR beta chains across the 700 or so repertoires, and around 10 million of those chains were shared by two or more donors. To remove PCR and sequencing errors, raw reads were error-corrected and collapsed into unique sequences using a nearest-neighbor algorithm that merged closely related sequences. To assign V, D and J gene segments, CDR3 sequences were aligned to IMGT reference sequences. For a sequence to be retained, at least a six-nucleotide match to both a V gene segment and a J gene segment was required. A rearrangement counted as productive if the CDR3 had no stop codons and remained in frame with V and J, and every other rearrangement counted as non-productive. Following IMGT convention, CDR3 was defined as the stretch from the second conserved V-encoded cysteine up to the conserved J-encoded phenylalanine. The earlier analysis of roughly 590 of the donors excluded any sequence lacking an unambiguous match to a single V gene segment. An earlier analysis of around 600 of the donors classified V segments as functional when productive rearrangements were above 56.7% and as segregating when the standard deviation between donors was above 5%. A statistical classification framework was built for diagnosing cytomegalovirus status from the catalog of TCR beta chain sequences. A later analysis assigned V and J genes by comparing TCR nucleotide sequences with IMGT/GENE-DB human TR gene sequences. Using the TCRdist pipeline, a later analysis assigned CDR3 sequences along with most-parsimonious VDJ recombination scenarios. In a later analysis, each TCR beta chain was defined by its CDR3 amino acid sequence together with its V-gene family, and reads lacking a unique V-gene family were excluded. A later analysis removed several hundred highly shared, low-generation-probability nucleotide sequences to deal with suspected cross-contamination and a sequencing artifact. In a later analysis, a clonal expansion index for each public chain was calculated from normalized within-repertoire ranks of inferred template counts. Generation probabilities in a later analysis came from a VDJ recombination model fitted to out-of-frame rearrangements, and those results were checked against IGoR. A later analysis scored TCR-TCR, TCR-HLA and TCR-CMV co-occurrence with hypergeometric tests, applying a repertoire-size bias correction to TCR pairs. To estimate false discovery rates, a later analysis permuted the HLA or CMV assignments 20 times. In a later analysis, co-occurring TCRs were grouped using DBSCAN, with TCRdist sequence similarity added in when clustering inside HLA-allele-positive subsets. For co-occurrence clustering, repertoires with fewer than 30,000 or more than 120,000 public chains were excluded, along with five or six repertoires with anomalous nucleotide sharing. TCRdb obtained this table from immuneACCESS and retained in-frame rearrangements with V and J assigned. These tables miss some clones; where compared with another copy, unresolved V genes account for less than half of the shortfall, and the remainder is unexplained. That table gives V, J and clone size, and the DNA gave D and trimming. The sample table lists 90,000 to 130,000 clones, around 80% of them with a count of one. The top ten constitute around 4.9% of the sample.

The chain is encoded by TRBV7-6 joined to TRBJ1-1; a tentative D match to TRBD1 spans 6 bases. The clonotype originates from a man younger than 45 in good health and CMV-seropositive. Sequencing was done on a sample of PBMCs. The nucleotides are TGTGCCAGCAGCTTAGTTGCAGGGGCCTCGAACACTGAAGCTTTCTTT. Translation gives CASSLVAGASNTEAFF.